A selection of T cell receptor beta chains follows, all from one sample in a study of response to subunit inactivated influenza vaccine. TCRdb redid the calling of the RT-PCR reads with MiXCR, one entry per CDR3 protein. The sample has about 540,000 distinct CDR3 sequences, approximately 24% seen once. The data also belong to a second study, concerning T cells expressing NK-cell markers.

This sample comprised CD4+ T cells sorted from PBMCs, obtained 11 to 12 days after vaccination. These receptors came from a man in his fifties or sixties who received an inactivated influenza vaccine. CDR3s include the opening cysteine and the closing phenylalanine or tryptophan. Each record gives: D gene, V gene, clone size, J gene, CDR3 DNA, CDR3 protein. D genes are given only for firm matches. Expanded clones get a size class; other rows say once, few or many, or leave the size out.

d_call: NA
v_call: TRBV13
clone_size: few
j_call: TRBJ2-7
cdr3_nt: TGTGCCAGCAGCGCCCGGGGGCGGTCCTACGAGCAGTACTTC
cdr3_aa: CASSARGRSYEQYF

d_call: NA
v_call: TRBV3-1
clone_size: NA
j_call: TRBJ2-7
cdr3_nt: TGTGCCAGCAGCGTCAGGGACGGTCCCTACGAGCAGTACTTC
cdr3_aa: CASSVRDGPYEQYF

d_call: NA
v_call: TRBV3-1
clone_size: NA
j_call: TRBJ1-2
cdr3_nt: TGTGCCAGCAGCCAAGGACCCAGAGGCTACACCTTC
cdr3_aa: CASSQGPRGYTF

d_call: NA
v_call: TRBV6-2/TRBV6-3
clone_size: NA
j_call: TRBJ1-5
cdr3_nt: TGTGCCAGCAGTTACCTGGAATGGGGGCGCGGCAATCAGCCCCAGCATTTT
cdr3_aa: CASSYLEWGRGNQPQHF

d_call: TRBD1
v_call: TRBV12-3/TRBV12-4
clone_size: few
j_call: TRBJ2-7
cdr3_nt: TGTGCCAGCACCAATCCCGACAGGGAAGGTTGCGAGCAGTACTTC
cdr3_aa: CASTNPDREGCEQYF

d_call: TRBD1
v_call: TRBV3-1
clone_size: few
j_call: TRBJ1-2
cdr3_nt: TGTGCTAGCAGCCAAGGGGACAGGGCTTCTGGCTACACCTTC
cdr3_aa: CASSQGDRASGYTF

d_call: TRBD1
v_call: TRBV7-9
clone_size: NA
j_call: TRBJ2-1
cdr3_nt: TGTGCCAGCAGCCGGGAGGGGACAGGGGCCAATGAGCAGTTCTTC
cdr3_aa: CASSREGTGANEQFF

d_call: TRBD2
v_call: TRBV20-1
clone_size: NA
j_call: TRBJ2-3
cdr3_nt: TGCAGTGCCCATTCGACTAGCGGGGGGCCCACAGATACGCAGTATTTT
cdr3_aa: CSAHSTSGGPTDTQYF

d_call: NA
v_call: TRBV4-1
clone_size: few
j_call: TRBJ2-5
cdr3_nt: TGCGCCAGCAGCCAACTAGCACTTGGGCCCAGATTACAAGAGACCCAGTACTTC
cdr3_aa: CASSQLALGPRLQETQYF

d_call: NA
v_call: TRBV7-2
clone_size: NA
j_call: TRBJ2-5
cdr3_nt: TGTGCCAGCAGCTTAGGAGTGACGGCCCAGTACTTC
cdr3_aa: CASSLGVTAQYF

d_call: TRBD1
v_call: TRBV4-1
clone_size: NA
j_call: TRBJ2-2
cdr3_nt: TGCGCCAGCAGCCAGATGGGACAGGGGGTCTCCGGGGAGCTGTTTTTT
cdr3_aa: CASSQMGQGVSGELFF

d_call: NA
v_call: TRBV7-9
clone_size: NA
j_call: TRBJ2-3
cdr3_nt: TGTGCCAGCAGCCGCAGGGGTGAGACAGATACGCAGTATTTT
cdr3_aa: CASSRRGETDTQYF

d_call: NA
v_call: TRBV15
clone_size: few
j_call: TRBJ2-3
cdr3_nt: TGTGCCACCAGCAGAAGGTCCGGGACAGATACGCAGTATTTT
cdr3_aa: CATSRRSGTDTQYF

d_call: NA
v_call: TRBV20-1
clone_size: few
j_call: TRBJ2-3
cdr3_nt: TGCAGTGCTAGTACGAGACACATTATTGGCACAGATACGCAGTATTTT
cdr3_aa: CSASTRHIIGTDTQYF

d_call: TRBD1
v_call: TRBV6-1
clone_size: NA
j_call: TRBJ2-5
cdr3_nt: TGTGCCAGCGGACAGGGGCCTAGGACCCAGTACTTC
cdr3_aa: CASGQGPRTQYF

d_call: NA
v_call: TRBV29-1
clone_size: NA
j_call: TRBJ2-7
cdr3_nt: TGCAGCGTTGAAGCGCCAGGTTACCCCCCAACCTACGAGCAGTACTTC
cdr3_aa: CSVEAPGYPPTYEQYF

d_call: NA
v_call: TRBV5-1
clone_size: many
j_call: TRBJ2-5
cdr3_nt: TGCGCCAGCAGCTTGTCCCGACCCGAGAAGACCCAGTACTTC
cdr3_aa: CASSLSRPEKTQYF

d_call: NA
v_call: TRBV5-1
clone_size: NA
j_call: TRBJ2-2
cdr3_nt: TGCGCCAGCAGCTTGGAGGGGCGAGCGAACACCGGGGAGCTGTTTTTT
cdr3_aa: CASSLEGRANTGELFF

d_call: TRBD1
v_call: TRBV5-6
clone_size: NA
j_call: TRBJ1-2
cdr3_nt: TGTGCCAGCAGCTTGTTACAGGGGGCGCTTGGCTACACCTTC
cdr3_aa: CASSLLQGALGYTF

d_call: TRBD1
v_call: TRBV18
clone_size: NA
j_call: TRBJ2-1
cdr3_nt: TGTGCCAGCTCCCAAAACGGAATCGGGGACAGCAACAATGAGCAGTTCTTC
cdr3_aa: CASSQNGIGDSNNEQFF

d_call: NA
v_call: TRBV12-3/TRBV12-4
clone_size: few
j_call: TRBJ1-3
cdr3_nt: TGTGCCGATCGGGGGGCTGGGAACACCATATATTTT
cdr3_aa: CADRGAGNTIYF

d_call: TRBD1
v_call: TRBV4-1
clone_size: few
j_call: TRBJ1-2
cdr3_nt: TGCGCCAGCAGCCAAATTAGGACAGGCAACTATGGCTACACCTTC
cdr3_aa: CASSQIRTGNYGYTF

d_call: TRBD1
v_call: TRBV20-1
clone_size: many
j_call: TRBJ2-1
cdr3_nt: TGCAGTGCCCACAGCACAGGGGGCGCGGGGGAGCAGTTCTTC
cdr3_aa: CSAHSTGGAGEQFF

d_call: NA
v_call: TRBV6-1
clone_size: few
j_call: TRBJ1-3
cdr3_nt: TGTGCCAGCAGTCCTTCAGTGAGCTCTGGAAACACCATATATTTT
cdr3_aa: CASSPSVSSGNTIYF

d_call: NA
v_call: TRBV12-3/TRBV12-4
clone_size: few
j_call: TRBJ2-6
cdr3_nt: TGTGCCAGCAGCGCCTTCAGGGAGACCTCTGGGGCCAACGTCCTGACTTTC
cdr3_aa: CASSAFRETSGANVLTF

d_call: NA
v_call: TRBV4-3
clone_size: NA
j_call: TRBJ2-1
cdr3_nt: TGCGCCAGCAGCCAAGGGACAGCGGGCTACAATGAGCAGTTCTTC
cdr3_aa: CASSQGTAGYNEQFF

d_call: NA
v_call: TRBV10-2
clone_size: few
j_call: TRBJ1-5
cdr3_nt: TGCGCCAGCAGTGAGCGAGGGCGCGGGGGCAATCAGCCCCAGCATTTT
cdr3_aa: CASSERGRGGNQPQHF

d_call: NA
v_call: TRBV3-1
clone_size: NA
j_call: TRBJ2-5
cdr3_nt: TGTGCCAGCAGCCAACTGGGGGGCGATGAGACCCAGTACTTC
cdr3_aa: CASSQLGGDETQYF

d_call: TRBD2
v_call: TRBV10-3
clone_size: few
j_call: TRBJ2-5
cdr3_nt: TGTGCCATCAGTGAGCCTGGCCTAGCGGGAGGGCCTGAGACCCAGTACTTC
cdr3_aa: CAISEPGLAGGPETQYF

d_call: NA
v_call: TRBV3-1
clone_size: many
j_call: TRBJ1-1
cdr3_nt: TGTGCCAGCAGCCTTGTGGGTCACACTGAAGCTTTCTTT
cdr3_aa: CASSLVGHTEAFF

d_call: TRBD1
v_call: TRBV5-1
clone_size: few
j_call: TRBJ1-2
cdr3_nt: TGCGCCAGCAGCAAAGGACAGGGCTATGGCTACACCTTC
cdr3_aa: CASSKGQGYGYTF

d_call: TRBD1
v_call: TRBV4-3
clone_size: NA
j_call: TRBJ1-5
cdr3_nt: TGCGCCAGCAGCCAAGATCGAGGGGGCGCCCAGCATTTT
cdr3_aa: CASSQDRGGAQHF

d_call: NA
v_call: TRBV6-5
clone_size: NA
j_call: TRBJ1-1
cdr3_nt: TGTGCCAGCAGGACGAAGACTGAAGCTTTCTTT
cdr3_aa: CASRTKTEAFF

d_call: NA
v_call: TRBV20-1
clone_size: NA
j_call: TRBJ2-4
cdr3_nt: TGCAGTGCTGGGAGGACCCGGGGAGTCAAAAACATTCAGTACTTC
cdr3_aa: CSAGRTRGVKNIQYF

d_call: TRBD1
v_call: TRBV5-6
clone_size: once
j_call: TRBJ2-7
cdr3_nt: TGTGCCAGCAGCTCGACAGGGGAGGAGTCCTACGAGCAGTACTTC
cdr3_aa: CASSSTGEESYEQYF

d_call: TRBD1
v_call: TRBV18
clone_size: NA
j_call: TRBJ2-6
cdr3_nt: TGTGCCAGCTCACACACCGGGACAGGGTTTGGGGCCAACGTCCTGACTTTC
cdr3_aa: CASSHTGTGFGANVLTF

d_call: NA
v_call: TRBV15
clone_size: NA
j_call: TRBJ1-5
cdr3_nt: TGTGCCACCAGCAGAAGACAGCACAATCAGCCCCAGCATTTT
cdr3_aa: CATSRRQHNQPQHF

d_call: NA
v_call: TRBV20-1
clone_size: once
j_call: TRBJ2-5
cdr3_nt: TGCAGTGCTAGAGCACAGGCCCAAACCCAGTACTTC
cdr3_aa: CSARAQAQTQYF

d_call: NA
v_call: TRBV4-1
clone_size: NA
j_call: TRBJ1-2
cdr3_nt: TGCGCCAGCAGCCAAGGACAACCGGATGGCTATGGCTACACCTTC
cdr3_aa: CASSQGQPDGYGYTF

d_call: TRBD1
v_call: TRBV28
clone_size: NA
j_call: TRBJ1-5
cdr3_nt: TGTGCCAGCAGAACCGGGACAGGGAGAGTGCAGCCCCAGCATTTT
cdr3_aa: CASRTGTGRVQPQHF

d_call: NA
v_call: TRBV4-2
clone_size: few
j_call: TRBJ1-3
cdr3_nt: TGTGCCAGCAGCCAAGAGCCGGTCTCTGGAAACACCATATATTTT
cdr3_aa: CASSQEPVSGNTIYF

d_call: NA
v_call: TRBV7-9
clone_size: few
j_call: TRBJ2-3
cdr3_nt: TGTGCCAGCAGCCACACGGAGGGGGGGGATACGCAGTATTTT
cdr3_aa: CASSHTEGGDTQYF

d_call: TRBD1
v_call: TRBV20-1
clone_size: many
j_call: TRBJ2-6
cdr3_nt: TGCAGTGCTAGTCCCGACAGGGCTGGGGCCAACGTCCTGACTTTC
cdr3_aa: CSASPDRAGANVLTF

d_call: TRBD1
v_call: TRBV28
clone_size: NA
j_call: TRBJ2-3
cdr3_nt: TGTGCCAGCAGTTTCCCCGGGACAGGGCCAGATACGCAGTATTTT
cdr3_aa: CASSFPGTGPDTQYF

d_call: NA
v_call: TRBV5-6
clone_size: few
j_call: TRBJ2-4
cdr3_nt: TGTGCCAGCAGCCCTGCGGGGGCAAACATTCAGTACTTC
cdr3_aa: CASSPAGANIQYF

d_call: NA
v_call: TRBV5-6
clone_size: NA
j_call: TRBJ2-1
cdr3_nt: TGTGCCAGCAGCCCCGGTAGGGCCGGGAGCTCCTACAATGAGCAGTTCTTC
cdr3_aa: CASSPGRAGSSYNEQFF

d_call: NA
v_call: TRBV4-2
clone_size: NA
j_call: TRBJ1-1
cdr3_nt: TGTGCCAGCAGCCAAGACCGCGGGAAAGCTGAAGCTTTCTTT
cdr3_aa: CASSQDRGKAEAFF

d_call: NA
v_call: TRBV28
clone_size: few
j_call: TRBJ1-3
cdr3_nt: TGTGCCAGCAGTGTGGGAGGAAACACCATATATTTT
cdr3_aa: CASSVGGNTIYF

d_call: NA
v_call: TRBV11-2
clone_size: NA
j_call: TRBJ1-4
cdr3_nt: TGTGCCAGCAGCTCCCGGGGACTCGGTGAAAAACTGTTTTTT
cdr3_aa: CASSSRGLGEKLFF

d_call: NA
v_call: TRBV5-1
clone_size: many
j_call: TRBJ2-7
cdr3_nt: TGCGCCAGCAGCCAACTCGACAGAACCTACGAGCAGTACTTC
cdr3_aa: CASSQLDRTYEQYF

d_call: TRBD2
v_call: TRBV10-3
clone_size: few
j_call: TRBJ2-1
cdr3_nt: TGTGCCATCAGTGAGTTGCCGGGACTAGGTGGAACTGAGCAGTTCTTC
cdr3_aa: CAISELPGLGGTEQFF

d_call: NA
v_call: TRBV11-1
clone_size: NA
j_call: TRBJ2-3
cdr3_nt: TGTGCCAGCAGCTTAGAATGGAGTTCAACGCAGTATTTT
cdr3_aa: CASSLEWSSTQYF

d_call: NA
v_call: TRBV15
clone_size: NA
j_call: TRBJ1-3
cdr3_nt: TGTGCCACCAGCAGAGATCAGCCAGGCTCTGGAAACACCATATATTTT
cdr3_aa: CATSRDQPGSGNTIYF

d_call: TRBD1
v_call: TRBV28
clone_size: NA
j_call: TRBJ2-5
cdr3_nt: TGTGCCAGCAACCCGGGACAGGGGGTCCAAGAGACCCAGTACTTC
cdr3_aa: CASNPGQGVQETQYF

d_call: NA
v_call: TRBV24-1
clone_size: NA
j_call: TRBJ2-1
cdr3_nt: TGTGCCACCAGTGACCGAGGACTACCCTTAAGGCGGTTCTTC
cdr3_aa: CATSDRGLPLRRFF

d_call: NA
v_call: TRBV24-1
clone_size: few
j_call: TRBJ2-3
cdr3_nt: TGTGCCACCAGTGATTTGCGGCAGGGGAGGACAGATACGCAGTATTTT
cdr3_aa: CATSDLRQGRTDTQYF

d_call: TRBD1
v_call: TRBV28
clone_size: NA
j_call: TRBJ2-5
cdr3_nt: TGTGCCAGCAGTAAGGACAGGAGAACTAAAGAGACCCAGTACTTC
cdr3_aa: CASSKDRRTKETQYF

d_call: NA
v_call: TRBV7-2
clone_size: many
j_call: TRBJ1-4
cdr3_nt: TGTGCCAGCAGCTTCGGCAGGGGAGAAAAACTGTTTTTT
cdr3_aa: CASSFGRGEKLFF

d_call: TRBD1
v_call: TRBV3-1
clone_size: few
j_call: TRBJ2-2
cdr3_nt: TGTGCCAGCAGCCAAGAGGGGTGCTGGGACAGGGGGTCCGGGGAGCTGTTTTTT
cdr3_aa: CASSQEGCWDRGSGELFF